Listed here are 2 T cell receptor beta chains from one sample, sequenced in a study of metastatic and nonmetastatic thyroid tumors. TCRdb called clones again from the PCR reads with MiXCR. Of about 5,300 clones in the sample, around 37% were seen once. Ahead of thyroid surgery, no patient had received treatment of any kind. The sequenced material came from adjacent normal tissue. These receptors were collected from a female donor with papillary thyroid cancer or a benign thyroid nodule (not recorded which). Some clones in this sample may be carry-over from other donors' samples.

The V call is TRBV7-2, the J call TRBJ2-7, with 10 bases aligning to TRBD1. Germline V gives CDR1 SGHTA, CDR2 FQGNSA. This CDR3 has 15 amino acids. V lost 5 bases to trimming and J lost 2 bases; unmatched junction nucleotides: 6. The CDR3 protein is CASSLGQGGTYEQYF. CDR3 bases: TGTGCCAGCAGCCTAGGACAGGGGGGGACCTACGAGCAGTACTTC.

The rearrangement links TRBV20-1 to TRBJ2-7, with D tentatively TRBD1 or TRBD2 (5 bases each). From germline, CDR1 is DFQATT and CDR2 SNEGSKA (reference sequence). The ends were cut back, 5 bases at V and 7 bases at J, with 15 bases in the middle. The CDR3 extends over 12 amino acids. The DNA for the CDR3 is TGCAGTGCTCCGGGACCTTCTTGGGAGCAGTACTTC. Encoded protein: CSAPGPSWEQYF.